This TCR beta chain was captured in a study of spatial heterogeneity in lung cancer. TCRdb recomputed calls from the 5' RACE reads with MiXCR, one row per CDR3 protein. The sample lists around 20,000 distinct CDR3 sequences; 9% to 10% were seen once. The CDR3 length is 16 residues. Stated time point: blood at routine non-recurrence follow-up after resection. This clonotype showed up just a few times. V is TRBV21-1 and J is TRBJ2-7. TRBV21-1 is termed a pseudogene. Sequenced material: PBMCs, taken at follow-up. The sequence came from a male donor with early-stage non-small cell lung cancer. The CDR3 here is CASSKVRRKFSYEQYF. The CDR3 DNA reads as TGTGCCAGCAGCAAAGTGAGACGGAAATTCTCCTACGAGCAGTACTTC.